The rows below give T cell receptor beta chains drawn from one sample of a study of cytotoxic CD8 clonotypes in ibrutinib-treated CLL. Clones were read by immunoSEQ multiplex PCR, and TCRdb kept only the in-frame ones, dropping some. The sample records 190,000 or so clones, over 55% being singletons. Sequenced here: PBMCs, sampled after 24 months of ibrutinib treatment. The receptor set was obtained from a human donor with chronic lymphocytic leukemia. Each CDR3 is given with its conserved first and last residue. Fields, in order: V gene, J gene, CDR3 length, clone size, D gene, CDR3 DNA, CDR3 protein. D genes are given only for firm matches. Clone size, where shown, is once, few, many, or a class for clones that have expanded.

>TRBV27|TRBJ2-1|16|NA|TRBD1
TGTGCCAGCAGTCCCTTGGGACAGGACTCCTACAATGAGCAGTTCTTC
CASSPLGQDSYNEQFF
>TRBV18|TRBJ2-6|19|NA|NA
TGTGCCAGCTCACCACCGGCAGGGGCGATGGGGTTTGGGGCCAACGTCCTGACTTTC
CASSPPAGAMGFGANVLTF
>TRBV10-3|TRBJ1-1|12|NA|TRBD1
TGTGCCATCGGACAGGGGAACACTGAAGCTTTCTTT
CAIGQGNTEAFF
>TRBV4-3|TRBJ2-3|19|NA|TRBD2
TGCGCCAGCAGCCAAGATCTCGGGGCGGGAGCGGGGGCGGCAGATACGCAGTATTTT
CASSQDLGAGAGAADTQYF
>TRBV27|TRBJ1-4|15|NA|TRBD1
TGTGCCAGCAGAACCGACAGGGGGCTAAATGAAAAACTGTTTTTT
CASRTDRGLNEKLFF
>TRBV6-4|TRBJ1-2|14|NA|NA
TGTGCCAGCAGTGCGGCCGCTTACGGCTATGGCTACACCTTC
CASSAAAYGYGYTF
>TRBV5-1|TRBJ2-2|15|NA|TRBD1
TGCGCCAGCAGTAAGGACAGGGGCGACACCGGGGAGCTGTTTTTT
CASSKDRGDTGELFF
>TRBV4-3|TRBJ2-5|16|NA|TRBD2
TGCGCCAGCAGCCCCCAGACTAGCGGGTATCAAGAGACCCAGTACTTC
CASSPQTSGYQETQYF
>TRBV30|TRBJ1-1|14|once|NA
TGTGCCGCCACCCGGGGGTGGGGGAGCACTGAAGCTTTCTTT
CAATRGWGSTEAFF
>TRBV7-2|TRBJ1-1|12|NA|NA
TGTGCCAGCAGGCCCCCGGGTACTGAAGCTTTCTTT
CASRPPGTEAFF
>TRBV27|TRBJ2-3|19|NA|TRBD2
TGTGCCAGCAGTTTACGACACACAAGACTAGCGGGAGCCTCAGATACGCAGTATTTT
CASSLRHTRLAGASDTQYF
>TRBV27|TRBJ1-2|13|few|NA
TGTGCCAGCAGGCCCGTTTCGTCCTATGGCTACACCTTC
CASRPVSSYGYTF
>TRBV30|TRBJ2-4|16|NA|NA
TGTGCCTGGAGCTCCCACAGCGGTTTAGCCAAAAACATTCAGTACTTC
CAWSSHSGLAKNIQYF
>TRBV5-4|TRBJ2-5|12|NA|NA
TGTGCCAGCAGCCGCCCCCAAGAGACCCAGTACTTC
CASSRPQETQYF
>TRBV18|TRBJ1-2|13|few|NA
TGTGCCAGCTCAGCGGCCGGGCGCGATGGCTACACCTTC
CASSAAGRDGYTF
>TRBV2|TRBJ1-5|17|NA|NA
TGTGCCAGCAGTGGTTTCCCGGGGATTCATAGCAATCAGCCCCAGCATTTT
CASSGFPGIHSNQPQHF
>TRBV7-8|TRBJ2-1|19|few|TRBD2
TGTGCCAGCAGCTCATTTTTACTACGGCGGGGGGCCGGCACAGGTGAGCAGTTCTTC
CASSSFLLRRGAGTGEQFF
>TRBV10-3|TRBJ2-1|15|few|NA
TGTGCCATCAGTGAAGTGAGGGTGTCGGGTGATGAGCAGTTCTTC
CAISEVRVSGDEQFF
>TRBV5-1|TRBJ2-7|13|NA|TRBD2
TGCGCCAGCAGACCCGGAGCGGGAGATGAGCAGTACTTC
CASRPGAGDEQYF
>TRBV5-6|TRBJ2-1|17|NA|NA
TGTGCCAGCAGCCATGACTGGATGAGATCTGGTGTGGATGAGCAGTTCTTC
CASSHDWMRSGVDEQFF
>TRBV27|TRBJ2-7|16|NA|NA
TGTGCCAGCAGTTTATCGTACAGCTGGCGAACCTACGAGCAGTACTTC
CASSLSYSWRTYEQYF
>TRBV30|TRBJ1-4|15|once|NA
TGTGCCTGGAGTGTACAACAGGGTCGGGATGAAAAACTGTTTTTT
CAWSVQQGRDEKLFF
>TRBV30|TRBJ2-3|16|NA|NA
TGTGCCTGGAGTGTACTTAAAGGACCATACCCGTATACGCAGTATTTT
CAWSVLKGPYPYTQYF
>TRBV9|TRBJ2-2|16|NA|TRBD2
TGTGCCAGCAGCGTAGCGGGAGGGCCCGTCACCGGGGAGCTGTTTTTT
CASSVAGGPVTGELFF
>TRBV4-3|TRBJ1-2|16|NA|NA
TGCGCCAGCAGCCAAGATTCCTCTAGGACGGACTATGGCTACACCTTC
CASSQDSSRTDYGYTF
>TRBV29-1|TRBJ2-2|13|NA|NA
TGCAGCGTCCTGCCCGAAGACACCGGGGAGCTGTTTTTT
CSVLPEDTGELFF
>TRBV4-3|TRBJ2-7|20|NA|TRBD2
TGCGCCAGCAGCCAAGACCGGGTAGCGGGAGGTTTAATTGGGATTAACGAGCAGTACTTC
CASSQDRVAGGLIGINEQYF
>TRBV27|TRBJ2-1|15|NA|NA
TGTGCCAGCAGCTCCCCTGGACTGCCTTACAATGAGCAGTTCTTC
CASSSPGLPYNEQFF
>TRBV28|TRBJ1-1|13|NA|NA
TGTGCCAGCAGTTTAGAGCCTCGAGATCAAGCTTTCTTT
CASSLEPRDQAFF
>TRBV7-9|TRBJ2-7|12|NA|NA
TGTGCCAGCAGCCGCGAGACCTACGAGCAGTACTTC
CASSRETYEQYF
>TRBV6-5|TRBJ2-1|13|NA|TRBD2
TGTGCCAGCAGTTATCTAGCGGGGGGTGAGCAGTTCTTC
CASSYLAGGEQFF
>TRBV11-2|TRBJ1-1|14|NA|TRBD1
TGTGCCAGCAATTGGGGACAGGGGATCACTGAAGCTTTCTTT
CASNWGQGITEAFF
>TRBV11-2|TRBJ1-3|15|NA|TRBD1
TGTGCCAGCAGCTTGGGACAGGGGGTTGGAAACACCATATATTTT
CASSLGQGVGNTIYF
>TRBV28|TRBJ1-3|15|NA|TRBD1
TGTGCCAGCAGTACTCGGACAGGGCCTGGAAACACCATATATTTT
CASSTRTGPGNTIYF
>TRBV6-1|TRBJ2-7|14|NA|NA
TGTGCCAGCAGTGAAGTCCGGAGCTCCTACGAGCAGTACTTC
CASSEVRSSYEQYF
>TRBV11-2|TRBJ2-7|11|NA|NA
TGTGCCAGCAGCTTAGTCTACGAGCAGTACTTC
CASSLVYEQYF
>TRBV11-2|TRBJ2-1|15|NA|TRBD2
TGTGCCAGCAGCCCGGGGACTAGCGGGAGGCCTGAGCAGTTCTTC
CASSPGTSGRPEQFF
>TRBV7-8|TRBJ2-7|17|once|TRBD2
TGTGCCAGCAGCTTCCAATTTCTAGCGGGAGACTCCTACGAGCAGTACTTC
CASSFQFLAGDSYEQYF
>TRBV11-2|TRBJ1-1|13|NA|NA
TGTGCCAGCAAGGCGAGGGGAATCGTTGAAGCTTTCTTT
CASKARGIVEAFF
>TRBV7-9|TRBJ2-7|19|NA|TRBD2
TGTGCCAGCAGCTTCGGGACTAGTTTTGTTAGGGCCTTCGAAAGCGAGCAGTACTTC
CASSFGTSFVRAFESEQYF
>TRBV9|TRBJ2-3|14|NA|NA
TGTGCCAGCAGCGTAGCAGTGGGCACAGATACGCAGTATTTT
CASSVAVGTDTQYF
>TRBV6-5|TRBJ2-3|16|few|TRBD1
TGTGCCAGCAGTTACTCTGCAGGGGGCGTCACAGATACGCAGTATTTT
CASSYSAGGVTDTQYF
>TRBV15|TRBJ1-5|13|NA|NA
TGTGCCACCAGCCCCCGTAGGGAGTGGGCCCAGCATTTT
CATSPRREWAQHF
>TRBV2|TRBJ2-7|15|few|NA
TGTGCCAGCAGTGAAGAGGGCAGGGAGCGCTACGAGCAGTACTTC
CASSEEGRERYEQYF
>TRBV4-2|TRBJ2-3|16|few|TRBD2
TGTGCCAGCAGCCAAACGGGACTAGCGGGTACCGATACGCAGTATTTT
CASSQTGLAGTDTQYF
>TRBV4-2|TRBJ1-4|15|NA|TRBD1
TGTGCCAGCAGCCAACCCGGACAGGGAGGTGAAAAACTGTTTTTT
CASSQPGQGGEKLFF
>TRBV5-1|TRBJ2-3|15|NA|NA
TGCGCCAGCAGCTTGGTTCGAGTAAGCACAGATACGCAGTATTTT
CASSLVRVSTDTQYF
>TRBV11-3|TRBJ1-1|13|few|NA
TGTGCCAGCAGCTTATTGCTGAACACTGAAGCTTTCTTT
CASSLLLNTEAFF